This is a list of T cell receptor beta chains from one sample in a study of beta chain features in type 1 diabetes. Sequenced by immunoSEQ multiplex PCR; TCRdb stores in-frame clones only, minus some. The repertoire holds some 330,000 clones, with 11% as singletons. The sequenced sample consisted of naive CD4+ T cells from blood. These receptors were collected from a woman aged 25 to 39 in good health. Each CDR3 is given with its conserved first and last residue. The D gene is left open where the match is weak. Where a row states a size, it is once, few, many or the class of an expanded clone; other rows omit it.

TRBV20-1,.,TRBJ2-7,.,CSAQSGEQYF,TGCAGTGCACAGAGCGGCGAGCAGTACTTC
TRBV4-3,few,TRBJ2-2,TRBD2,CASSQGAGGGTGELFF,TGCGCCAGCAGCCAAGGGGCGGGAGGCGGCACCGGGGAGCTGTTTTTT
TRBV30,.,TRBJ1-1,TRBD1,CAWSGTGVTEAFF,TGTGCCTGGAGTGGGACAGGGGTAACTGAAGCTTTCTTT
TRBV28,.,TRBJ2-5,TRBD1,CASSPNRGRPPIQETQYF,TGTGCCAGCAGCCCAAACAGGGGCCGCCCTCCAATCCAAGAGACCCAGTACTTC
TRBV6-1,.,TRBJ2-3,TRBD2,CASSLLAGGVDTQYF,TGTGCCAGCAGTCTACTAGCGGGAGGGGTAGATACGCAGTATTTT
TRBV18,few,TRBJ1-4,.,CASSRLGGEKLFF,TGTGCCAGCTCACGACTGGGGGGAGAAAAACTGTTTTTT
TRBV11-1,.,TRBJ1-4,.,CASTQGTSEKLFF,TGTGCCAGCACGCAGGGGACAAGTGAAAAACTGTTTTTT
TRBV7-2,few,TRBJ2-4,.,CASSSTRDQGTKNIQYF,TGTGCCAGCAGCTCAACCCGTGATCAGGGAACCAAAAACATTCAGTACTTC
TRBV28,.,TRBJ2-7,.,CASSFGGRSYEQYF,TGTGCCAGCAGTTTTGGTGGGAGGTCCTACGAGCAGTACTTC
TRBV11-2,few,TRBJ2-2,.,CASSLVAESHGELFF,TGTGCCAGCAGCTTAGTAGCGGAGAGCCACGGGGAGCTGTTTTTT
TRBV4-2,.,TRBJ2-7,.,CASSQAGQSSYEQYF,TGTGCCAGCAGCCAAGCAGGACAGAGCTCCTACGAGCAGTACTTC
TRBV28,few,TRBJ2-1,.,CASSFVRSDEQFF,TGTGCCAGCAGTTTTGTCAGGTCCGACGAGCAGTTCTTC
TRBV30,.,TRBJ2-4,.,CAWRGRLGGNIQYF,TGTGCCTGGAGAGGGCGGTTGGGGGGAAACATTCAGTACTTC
TRBV9,few,TRBJ2-1,TRBD2,CASSTRTSSSYNEQFF,TGTGCCAGCAGCACTCGGACTAGCTCCTCCTACAATGAGCAGTTCTTC
TRBV28,.,TRBJ1-1,.,CASKDQGQAFF,TGTGCCAGCAAGGATCAGGGGCAAGCTTTCTTT
TRBV27,.,TRBJ2-5,TRBD2,CASSTTSGRQETQYF,TGTGCCAGCAGCACGACTAGCGGGAGACAAGAGACCCAGTACTTC
TRBV28,.,TRBJ2-5,TRBD2,CASPPSGRASRETQYF,TGTGCCAGTCCTCCTAGCGGGAGGGCTTCGCGAGAGACCCAGTACTTC
TRBV28,.,TRBJ2-7,TRBD2,CASSLWREPYEQYF,TGTGCCAGCAGTTTATGGCGGGAGCCCTACGAGCAGTACTTC
TRBV7-9,few,TRBJ1-3,.,CASSLPGFSGNTIYF,TGTGCCAGCAGCCTACCAGGGTTCTCTGGAAACACCATATATTTT
TRBV18,.,TRBJ2-7,TRBD2,CASSRGLAGAYEQYF,TGTGCCAGCTCTCGGGGACTAGCGGGAGCCTACGAGCAGTACTTC
TRBV19,few,TRBJ1-1,TRBD1,CASSRTGIGAFF,TGTGCCAGTAGTAGGACAGGTATTGGCGCTTTCTTT
TRBV29-1,.,TRBJ2-1,TRBD1,CSVDRGSSSYNEQFF,TGCAGCGTTGACAGGGGGTCGAGCTCCTACAATGAGCAGTTCTTC
TRBV28,few,TRBJ2-1,.,CASSLASGAGSYNEQFF,TGTGCCAGCAGTTTAGCCTCTGGGGCCGGCTCCTACAATGAGCAGTTCTTC
TRBV28,few,TRBJ2-7,.,CASGLPYEQYF,TGTGCCAGCGGACTTCCGTACGAGCAGTACTTC
TRBV7-9,.,TRBJ2-3,.,CASSSLGQGTTDTQYF,TGTGCCAGCAGCTCCTTAGGCCAGGGGACCACAGATACGCAGTATTTT
TRBV28,.,TRBJ2-7,TRBD2,CASSRSGTSGRDYEQYF,TGTGCCAGCAGTCGAAGCGGGACTAGCGGGAGGGACTACGAGCAGTACTTC
TRBV11-3,.,TRBJ2-2,TRBD2,CASSQRGNTGELFF,TGTGCCAGCAGCCAGCGGGGGAACACCGGGGAGCTGTTTTTT
TRBV5-6,.,TRBJ2-3,.,CASSLGGLRTDTQYF,TGTGCCAGCAGCTTGGGGGGGCTCCGCACAGATACGCAGTATTTT
TRBV4-1,.,TRBJ2-7,.,CASSQAPGYYEQYF,TGCGCCAGCAGCCAAGCCCCAGGTTACTACGAGCAGTACTTC
TRBV14,.,TRBJ2-7,.,CASSKKEGTYEQYF,TGTGCCAGCAGCAAGAAGGAGGGCACCTACGAGCAGTACTTC